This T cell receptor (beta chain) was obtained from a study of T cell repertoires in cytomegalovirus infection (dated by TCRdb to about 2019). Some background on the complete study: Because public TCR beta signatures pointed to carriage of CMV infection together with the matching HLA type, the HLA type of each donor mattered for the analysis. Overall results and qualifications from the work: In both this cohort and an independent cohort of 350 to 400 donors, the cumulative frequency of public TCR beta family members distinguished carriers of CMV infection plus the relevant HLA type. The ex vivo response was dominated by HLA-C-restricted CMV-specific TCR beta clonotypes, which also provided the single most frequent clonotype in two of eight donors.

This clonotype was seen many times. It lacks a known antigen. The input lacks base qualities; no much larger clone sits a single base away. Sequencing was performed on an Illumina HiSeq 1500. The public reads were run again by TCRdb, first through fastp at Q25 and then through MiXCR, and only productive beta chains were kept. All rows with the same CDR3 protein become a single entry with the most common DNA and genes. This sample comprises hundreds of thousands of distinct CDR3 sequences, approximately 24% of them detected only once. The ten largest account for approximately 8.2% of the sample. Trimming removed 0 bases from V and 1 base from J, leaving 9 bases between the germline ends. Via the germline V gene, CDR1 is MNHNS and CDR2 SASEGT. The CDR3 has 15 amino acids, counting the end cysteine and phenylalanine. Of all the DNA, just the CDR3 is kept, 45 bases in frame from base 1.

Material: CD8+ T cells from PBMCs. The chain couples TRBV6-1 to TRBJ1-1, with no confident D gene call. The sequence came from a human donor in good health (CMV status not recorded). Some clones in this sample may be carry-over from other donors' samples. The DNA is TGTGCCAGCAGTGAAGCTGGCAGGACGAACACTGAAGCTTTCTTT. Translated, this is CASSEAGRTNTEAFF.